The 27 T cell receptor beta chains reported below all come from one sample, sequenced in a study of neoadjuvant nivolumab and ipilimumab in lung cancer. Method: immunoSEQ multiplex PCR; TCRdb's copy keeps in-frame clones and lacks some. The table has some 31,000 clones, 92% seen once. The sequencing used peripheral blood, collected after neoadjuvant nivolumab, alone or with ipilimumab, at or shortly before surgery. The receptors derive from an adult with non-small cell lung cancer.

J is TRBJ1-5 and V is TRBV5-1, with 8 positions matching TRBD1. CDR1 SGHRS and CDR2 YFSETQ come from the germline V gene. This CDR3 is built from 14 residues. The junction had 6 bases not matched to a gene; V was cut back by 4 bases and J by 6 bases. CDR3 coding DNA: TGCGCCAGCAGCAGGACAGGGCCGGGTCAGCCCCAGCATTTT. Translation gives CASSRTGPGQPQHF.

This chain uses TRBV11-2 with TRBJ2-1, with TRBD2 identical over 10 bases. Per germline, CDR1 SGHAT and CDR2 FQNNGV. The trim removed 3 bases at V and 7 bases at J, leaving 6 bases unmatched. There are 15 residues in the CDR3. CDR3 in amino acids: CASSFGASGSNEQFF. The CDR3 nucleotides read TGTGCCAGCAGCTTCGGGGCTAGCGGGAGTAATGAGCAGTTCTTC. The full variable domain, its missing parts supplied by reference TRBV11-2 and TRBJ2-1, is EAGVAQSPRYKIIEKRQSVAFWCNPISGHATLYWYQQILGQGPKLLIQFQNNGVVDDSQLPKDRFSAERLKGVDSTLKIQPAKLEDSAVYLCASSFGASGSNEQFFGPGTRLTVL.

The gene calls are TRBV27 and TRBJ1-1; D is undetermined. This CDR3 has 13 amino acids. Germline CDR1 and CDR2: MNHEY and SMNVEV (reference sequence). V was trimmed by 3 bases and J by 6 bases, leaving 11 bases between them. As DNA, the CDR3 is TGTGCCAGCAGTTTCCCTGGGGAGCCTGAAGCTTTCTTT. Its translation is CASSFPGEPEAFF.

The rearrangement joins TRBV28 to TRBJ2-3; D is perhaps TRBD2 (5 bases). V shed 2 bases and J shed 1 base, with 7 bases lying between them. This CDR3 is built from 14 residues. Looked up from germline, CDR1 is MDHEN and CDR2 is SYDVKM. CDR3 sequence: CASSLEGGTDTQYF. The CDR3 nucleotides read TGTGCCAGCAGTTTAGAGGGCGGCACAGATACGCAGTATTTT.

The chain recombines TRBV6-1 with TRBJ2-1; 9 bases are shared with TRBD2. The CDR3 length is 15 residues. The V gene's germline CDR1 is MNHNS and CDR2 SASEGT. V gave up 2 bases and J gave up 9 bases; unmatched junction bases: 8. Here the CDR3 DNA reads TGTGCCAGCAGTGAATGGGCGGGAGGGCACGGTGAGCAGTTCTTC. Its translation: CASSEWAGGHGEQFF.

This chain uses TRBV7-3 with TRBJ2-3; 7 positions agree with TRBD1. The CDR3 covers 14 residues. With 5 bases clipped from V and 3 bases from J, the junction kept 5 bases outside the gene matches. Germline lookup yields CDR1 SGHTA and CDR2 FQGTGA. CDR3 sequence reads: CASSRDRVTDTQYF. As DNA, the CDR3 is TGTGCCAGCAGCAGAGACAGGGTTACAGATACGCAGTATTTT.

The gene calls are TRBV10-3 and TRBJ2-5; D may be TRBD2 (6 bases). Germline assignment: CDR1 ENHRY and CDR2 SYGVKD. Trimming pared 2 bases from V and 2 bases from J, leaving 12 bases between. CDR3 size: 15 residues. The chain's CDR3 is CAISENSGAQETQYF. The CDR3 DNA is TGTGCCATCAGTGAGAATAGCGGAGCTCAAGAGACCCAGTACTTC.

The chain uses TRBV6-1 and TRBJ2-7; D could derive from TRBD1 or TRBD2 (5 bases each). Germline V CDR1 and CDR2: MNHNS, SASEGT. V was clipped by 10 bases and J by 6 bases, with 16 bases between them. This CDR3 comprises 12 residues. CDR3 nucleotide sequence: TGTGCCACCCCGGGACCCTATGGCGAGCAGTACTTC. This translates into CATPGPYGEQYF.

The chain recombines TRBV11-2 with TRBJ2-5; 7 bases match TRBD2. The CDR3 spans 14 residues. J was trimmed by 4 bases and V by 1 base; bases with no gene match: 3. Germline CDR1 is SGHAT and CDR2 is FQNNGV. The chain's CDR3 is CASSLGGGLETQYF. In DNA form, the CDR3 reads TGTGCCAGCAGCTTAGGGGGGGGACTAGAGACCCAGTACTTC.

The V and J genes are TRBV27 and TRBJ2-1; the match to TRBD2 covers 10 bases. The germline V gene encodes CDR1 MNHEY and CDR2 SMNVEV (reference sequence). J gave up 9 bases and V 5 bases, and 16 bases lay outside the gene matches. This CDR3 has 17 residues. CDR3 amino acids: CASSLKASSGSRVEQFF. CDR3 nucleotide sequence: TGTGCCAGCAGTCTAAAAGCGTCTAGCGGGAGCAGGGTTGAGCAGTTCTTC.

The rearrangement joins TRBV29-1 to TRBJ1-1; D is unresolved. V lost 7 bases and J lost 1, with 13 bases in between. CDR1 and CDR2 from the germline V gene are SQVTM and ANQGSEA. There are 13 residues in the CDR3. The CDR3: CSGTAGSNTEAFF. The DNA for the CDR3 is TGCAGCGGTACTGCGGGGTCGAACACTGAAGCTTTCTTT.

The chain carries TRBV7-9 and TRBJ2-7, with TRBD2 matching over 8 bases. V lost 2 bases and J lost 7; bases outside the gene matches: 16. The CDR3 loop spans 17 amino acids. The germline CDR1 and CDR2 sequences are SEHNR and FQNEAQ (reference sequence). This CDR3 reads CASSLKKALAEPGEQYF. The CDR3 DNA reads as TGTGCCAGCAGCTTAAAGAAGGCACTAGCGGAGCCGGGGGAGCAGTACTTC.

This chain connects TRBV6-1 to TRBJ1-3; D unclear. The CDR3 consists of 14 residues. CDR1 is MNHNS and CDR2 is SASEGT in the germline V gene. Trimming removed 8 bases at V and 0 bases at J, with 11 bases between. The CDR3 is CASVFAASGNTIYF. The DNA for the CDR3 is TGTGCCAGCGTCTTCGCAGCCTCTGGAAACACCATATATTTT.

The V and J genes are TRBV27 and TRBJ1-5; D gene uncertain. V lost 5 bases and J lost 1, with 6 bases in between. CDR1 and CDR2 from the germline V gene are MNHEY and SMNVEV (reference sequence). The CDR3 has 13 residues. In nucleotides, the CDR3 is TGTGCCAGCAGTCGACACAGCAATCAGCCCCAGCATTTT. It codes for CASSRHSNQPQHF.

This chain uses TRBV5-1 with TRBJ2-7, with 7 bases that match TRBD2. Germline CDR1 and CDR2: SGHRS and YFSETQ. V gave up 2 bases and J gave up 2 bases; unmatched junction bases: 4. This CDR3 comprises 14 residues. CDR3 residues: CASSLAGSPYEQYF. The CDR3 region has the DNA TGCGCCAGCAGCTTAGCGGGATCCCCCTACGAGCAGTACTTC.

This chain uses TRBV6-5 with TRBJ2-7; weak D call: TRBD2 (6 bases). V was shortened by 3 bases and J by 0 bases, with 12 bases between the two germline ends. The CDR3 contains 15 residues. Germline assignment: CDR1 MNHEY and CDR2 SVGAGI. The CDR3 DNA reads TGTGCCAGCAGTTATCACGGCGGGACCTCCTACGAGCAGTACTTC. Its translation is CASSYHGGTSYEQYF.

CDR3 region: CASSPTLYEQYF. DNA for the CDR3: TGTGCCAGCAGCCCGACCCTCTACGAGCAGTACTTC. The genes are TRBV7-9 and TRBJ2-7; D remains ambiguous. Germline CDR1 is SEHNR and CDR2 is FQNEAQ (reference sequence). CDR3 length: 12 amino acids. V was trimmed by 5 bases and J by 3 bases, leaving 8 bases between them.

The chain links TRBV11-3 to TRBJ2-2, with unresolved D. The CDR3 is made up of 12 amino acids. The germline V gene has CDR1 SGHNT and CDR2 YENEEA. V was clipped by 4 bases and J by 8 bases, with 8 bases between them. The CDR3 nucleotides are TGTGCCAGCAGCTCCCTGGGGGGGGAGCTGTTTTTT. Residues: CASSSLGGELFF. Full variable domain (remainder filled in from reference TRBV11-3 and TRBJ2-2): EAGVVQSPRYKIIEKKQPVAFWCNPISGHNTLYWYLQNLGQGPELLIRYENEEAVDDSQLPKDRFSAERLKGVDSTLKIQPAELGDSAVYLCASSSLGGELFFGEGSRLTVL.

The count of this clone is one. The DNA for the CDR3 is TGTGCCAGCAGCGTTTCCTCTTCCCCCTTAGCCCCGGGCTATGGCTACACCTTC. This encodes CASSVSSSPLAPGYGYTF. The genes are TRBV7-2 and TRBJ1-2; D is undetermined. CDR1 and CDR2 from the germline V gene are SGHTA and FQGNSA. The length of the CDR3 is 18 residues. V lost 5 bases to trimming and J lost 4 bases, with 26 bases between them.

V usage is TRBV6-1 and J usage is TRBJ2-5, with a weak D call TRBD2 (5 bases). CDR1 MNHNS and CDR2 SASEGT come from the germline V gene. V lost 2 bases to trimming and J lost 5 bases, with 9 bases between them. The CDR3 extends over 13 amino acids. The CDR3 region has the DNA TGTGCCAGCAGTGAACCGGGCGGGGAGACCCAGTACTTC. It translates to CASSEPGGETQYF.

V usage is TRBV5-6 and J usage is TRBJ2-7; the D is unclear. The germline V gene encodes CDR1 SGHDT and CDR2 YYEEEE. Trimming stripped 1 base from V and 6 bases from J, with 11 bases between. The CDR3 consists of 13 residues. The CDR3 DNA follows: TGTGCCAGCAGCTTGTACGACCGTGGCGAGCAGTACTTC. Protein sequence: CASSLYDRGEQYF.

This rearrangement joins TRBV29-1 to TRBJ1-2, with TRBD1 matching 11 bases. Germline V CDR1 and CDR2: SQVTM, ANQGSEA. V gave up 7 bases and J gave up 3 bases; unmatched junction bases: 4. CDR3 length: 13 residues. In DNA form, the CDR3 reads TGCAGCGATCGGACAGGGGGCCACTATGGCTACACCTTC. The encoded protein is CSDRTGGHYGYTF.

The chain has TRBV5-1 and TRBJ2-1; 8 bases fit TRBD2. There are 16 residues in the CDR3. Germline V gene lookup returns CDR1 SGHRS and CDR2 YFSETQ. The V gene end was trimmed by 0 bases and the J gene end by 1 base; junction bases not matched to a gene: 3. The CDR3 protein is CASSLAREVSYNEQFF. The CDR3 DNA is TGCGCCAGCAGCTTGGCGCGGGAGGTATCCTACAATGAGCAGTTCTTC.

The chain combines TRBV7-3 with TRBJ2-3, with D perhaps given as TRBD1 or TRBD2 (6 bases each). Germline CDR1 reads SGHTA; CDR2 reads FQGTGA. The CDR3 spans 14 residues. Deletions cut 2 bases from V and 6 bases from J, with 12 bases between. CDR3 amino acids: CASSLLGAGDTQYF. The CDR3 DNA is TGTGCCAGCAGCTTATTGGGGGCGGGGGATACGCAGTATTTT.

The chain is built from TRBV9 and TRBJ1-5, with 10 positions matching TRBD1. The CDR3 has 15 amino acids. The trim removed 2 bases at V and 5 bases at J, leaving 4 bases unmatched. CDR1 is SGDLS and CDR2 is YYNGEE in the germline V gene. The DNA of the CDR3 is TGTGCCAGCAGCGTCCACGGGACAGGGGATCAGCCCCAGCATTTT. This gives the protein CASSVHGTGDQPQHF.

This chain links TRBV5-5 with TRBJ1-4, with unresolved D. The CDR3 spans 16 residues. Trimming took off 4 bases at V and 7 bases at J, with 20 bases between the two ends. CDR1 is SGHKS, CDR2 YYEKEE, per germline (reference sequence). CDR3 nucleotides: TGTGCCAGCAGCCCCCCGATGAGAGGGCGACCTGAAAAACTGTTTTTT. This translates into CASSPPMRGRPEKLFF.

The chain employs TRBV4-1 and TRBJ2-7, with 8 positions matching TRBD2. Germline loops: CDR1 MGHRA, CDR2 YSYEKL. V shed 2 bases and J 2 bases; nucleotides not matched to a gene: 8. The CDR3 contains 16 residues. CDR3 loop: CASSQHYGLAPYEQYF. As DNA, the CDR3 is TGCGCCAGCAGCCAACATTATGGACTAGCTCCCTACGAGCAGTACTTC.